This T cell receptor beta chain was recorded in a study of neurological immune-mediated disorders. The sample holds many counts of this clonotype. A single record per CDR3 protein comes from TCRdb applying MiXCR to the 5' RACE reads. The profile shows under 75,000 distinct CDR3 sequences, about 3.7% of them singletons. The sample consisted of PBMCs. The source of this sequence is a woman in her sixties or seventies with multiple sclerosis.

CDR3 in DNA: TGTGCCAGCAGTTACAGCCTACTCTACGAGCAGTACTTC. It encodes CASSYSLLYEQYF. This chain connects TRBV27 to TRBJ2-7; D ambiguous. The CDR3 runs 13 residues. Germline loops: CDR1 MNHEY, CDR2 SMNVEV (reference sequence). V was clipped by 4 bases and J by 3 bases, with 10 bases between them.